This note documents a single T cell receptor (beta chain) sequence. The target antigen is unknown. A read error may account for a junction end that differs from germline. This specimen comes from a study of cytomegalovirus exposure and HLA in healthy donors. Not recorded for this donor was the CMV serostatus. This CDR3 comprises 15 residues. In germline, CDR1 is SEHNR, CDR2 FQNEAQ (reference sequence). The PCR made use of 60 Vbeta and 13 Jbeta primers. TCRdb's copy holds only in-frame clones and misses some; the assay was immunoSEQ multiplex PCR. Of about 120,000 clones listed, about four fifths were seen once; the top ten hold just over 1%. Whole-study findings and limits: Across donors, sequencing depth was assumed by presence/absence analyses to be roughly uniform.

The chain employs TRBV7-9 and TRBJ1-1; maybe TRBD1 (6 bases). The sample taken for sequencing was PBMCs. This clonotype originated in a human donor in good health. CDR3 in DNA: TGTTCCAGCAGCTTAGGGGGGGGAGGAAACACTGAAGCTTTCTTT. It encodes CSSSLGGGGNTEAFF.